The text below deals with one TCR beta chain. This clone was seen ten or more times. Its antigen is still unknown. No much larger clonotype is one base removed from it; base qualities were not supplied. The data originate from a study of ipilimumab plus nivolumab after autologous stem cell transplantation (dated by TCRdb to about 2021). Regarding the study in general: Trial patients received a median of about 5 ipilimumab doses and roughly eight nivolumab doses. Under 40 patients made up the trial's intent-to-treat population. Patients in the trial were undergoing autologous transplant and had high-risk diffuse large B cell lymphoma, mature T cell lymphoma, or multiple myeloma. The DLBCL cohort included primary refractory and relapsed disease, with 18-month progression-free survival of approximately 86% and 30% respectively. Study-wide conclusions, independent of this receptor: The authors concluded that, as post-transplant consolidation, combined checkpoint inhibition appeared tolerable. The authors stated that profiles of the T cell receptor repertoire, regulatory T cell phenotype and gut microbiota provided a biologic rationale for studying this approach further.

Checkpoint therapy began 14 to 28 days after autologous transplant, with ipilimumab given at 1 mg/kg intravenously on day 1 of selected weeks. Nivolumab was administered at 3 mg/kg intravenously on day 1 of weeks 1, 4, 7, 10, and every two weeks through week 26. This was a Phase Ib clinical trial that tested ipilimumab plus nivolumab, given as combined checkpoint inhibition, for consolidation following autologous stem cell transplantation. Preparation of the library involved the immunoSEQ multiplex PCR assay. TCRdb's version of the immuneACCESS table is confined to in-frame rearrangements and falls short of the full clone set. An unresolved V gene accounts for under half of the shortfall where checked; the remainder is of unknown origin. Present in this sample are 77,000 or so clones, 65% to 85% of which were seen just once. The leading ten clones occupy approximately 2.2% of the sample. From the cysteine up to the phenylalanine, the CDR3 has a length of 15 residues. Left in the record is the CDR3 DNA by itself, 45 bases read in frame from the first base. A distance of 16 bases separates the germline ends of V and J, which lose 4 bases and 8 bases respectively. CDR1 is given as SGHRS and CDR2 as YFSETQ, both from the germline V gene.

This specimen consisted of PBMCs, obtained in a trial of ipilimumab plus nivolumab as post-transplant consolidation. Here the chain combines TRBV5-1 and TRBJ1-6, with no confident D gene call. The TCR comes from a male donor with diffuse large B-cell lymphoma. The nucleotide sequence is given as TGCGCCAGCAGCACCCGATCGGCCGTCGATTCACCCCTCCACTTT. This yields the protein CASSTRSAVDSPLHF.